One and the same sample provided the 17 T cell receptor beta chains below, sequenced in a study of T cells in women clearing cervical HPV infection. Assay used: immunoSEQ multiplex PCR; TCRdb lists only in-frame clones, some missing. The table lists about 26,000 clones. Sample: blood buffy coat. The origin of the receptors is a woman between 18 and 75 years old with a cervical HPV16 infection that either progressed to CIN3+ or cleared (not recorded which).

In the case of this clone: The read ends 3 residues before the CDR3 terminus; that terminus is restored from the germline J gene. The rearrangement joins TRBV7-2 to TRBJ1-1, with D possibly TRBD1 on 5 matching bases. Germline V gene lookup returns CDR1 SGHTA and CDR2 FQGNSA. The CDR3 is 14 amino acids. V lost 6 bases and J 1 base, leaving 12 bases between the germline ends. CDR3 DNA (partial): TGTGCCAGCAGACCGAGGACACAGAACACTGAA. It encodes CASRPRTQNTE. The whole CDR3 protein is CASRPRTQNTEAFF. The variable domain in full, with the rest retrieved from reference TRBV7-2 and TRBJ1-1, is GAGVSQSPSNKVTEKGKDVELRCDPISGHTALYWYRQSLGQGLEFLIYFQGNSAPDKSGLPSDRFSAERTGGSVSTLTIQRTQQEDSAVYLCASRPRTQNTEAFFGQGTRLTVV.

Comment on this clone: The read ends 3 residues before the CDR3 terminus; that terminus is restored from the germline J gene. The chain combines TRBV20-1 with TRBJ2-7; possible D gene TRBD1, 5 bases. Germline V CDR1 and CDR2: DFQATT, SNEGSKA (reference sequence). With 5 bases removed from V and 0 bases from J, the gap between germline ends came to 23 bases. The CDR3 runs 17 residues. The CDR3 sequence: CSARPQRADKISYEQYF. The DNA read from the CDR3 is TGCAGTGCTCGCCCCCAAAGGGCGGACAAGATCTCCTACGAG.

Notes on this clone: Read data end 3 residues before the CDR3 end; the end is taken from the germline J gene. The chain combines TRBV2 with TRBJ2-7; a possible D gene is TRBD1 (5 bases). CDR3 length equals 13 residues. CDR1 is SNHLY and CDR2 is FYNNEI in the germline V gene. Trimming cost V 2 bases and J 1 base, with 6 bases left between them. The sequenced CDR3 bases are TGTGCCAGCAGTGAACAGGGATCCTACGAG. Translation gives CASSEQGSYE. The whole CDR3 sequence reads CASSEQGSYEQYF.

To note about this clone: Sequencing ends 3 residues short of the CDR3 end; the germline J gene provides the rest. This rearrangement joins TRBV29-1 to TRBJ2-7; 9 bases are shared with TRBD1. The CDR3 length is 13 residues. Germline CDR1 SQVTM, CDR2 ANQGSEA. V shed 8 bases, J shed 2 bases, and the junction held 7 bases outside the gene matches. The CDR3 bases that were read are TGCAGCCCTTGGGACAGGGAAGCCTACGAG. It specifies CSPWDREAYE. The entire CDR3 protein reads CSPWDREAYEQYF.

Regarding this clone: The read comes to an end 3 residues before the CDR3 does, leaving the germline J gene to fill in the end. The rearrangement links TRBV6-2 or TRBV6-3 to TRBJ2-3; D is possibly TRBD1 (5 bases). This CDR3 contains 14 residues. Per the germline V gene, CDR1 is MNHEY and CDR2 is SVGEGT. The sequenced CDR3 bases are TGTGCCAGCAGGTATTCAGGGAACAATCAGCCG. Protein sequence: CASRYSGNNQP. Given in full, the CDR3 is CASRYSGNNQPQYF.

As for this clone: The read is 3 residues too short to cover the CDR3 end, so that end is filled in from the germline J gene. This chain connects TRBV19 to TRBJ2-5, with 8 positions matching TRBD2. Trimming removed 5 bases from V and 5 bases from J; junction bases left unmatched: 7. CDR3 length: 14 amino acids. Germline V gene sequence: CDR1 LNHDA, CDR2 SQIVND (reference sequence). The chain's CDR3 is CASSFGLASETQYF. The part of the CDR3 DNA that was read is TGTGCCAGTAGTTTCGGACTAGCTTCGGAGACC.

The CDR3: CATRRDSNTDTQYF. The part of the CDR3 DNA that was read is TGTGCCACCAGGCGGGATTCAAACACAGATACG. J is TRBJ2-3 and V is TRBV7-2, with D maybe TRBD2 (6 bases). Sequencing ends 3 residues short of the CDR3 end; the germline J gene provides the rest. V lost 10 bases to trimming and J lost 2 bases, with 16 bases between them. Germline CDR1 and CDR2: SGHTA and FQGNSA. The CDR3 sequence is 14 residues long.

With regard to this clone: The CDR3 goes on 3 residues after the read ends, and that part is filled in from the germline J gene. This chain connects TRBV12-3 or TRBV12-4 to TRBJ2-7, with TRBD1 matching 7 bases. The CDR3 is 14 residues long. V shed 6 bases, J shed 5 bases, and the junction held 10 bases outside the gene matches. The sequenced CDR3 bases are TGTGCCAGCAGCCCCCCCCGGGACAGCCACGAG. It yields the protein CASSPPRDSHE. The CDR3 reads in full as CASSPPRDSHEQYF.

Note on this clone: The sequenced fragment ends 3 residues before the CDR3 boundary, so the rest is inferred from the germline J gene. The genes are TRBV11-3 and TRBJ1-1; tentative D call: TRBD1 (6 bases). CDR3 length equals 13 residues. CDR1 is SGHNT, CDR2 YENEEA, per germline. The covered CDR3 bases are TGTGCCAGCAGCATTGCACCCGGACAGCAA. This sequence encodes CASSIAPGQQ. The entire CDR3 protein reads CASSIAPGQQAFF.

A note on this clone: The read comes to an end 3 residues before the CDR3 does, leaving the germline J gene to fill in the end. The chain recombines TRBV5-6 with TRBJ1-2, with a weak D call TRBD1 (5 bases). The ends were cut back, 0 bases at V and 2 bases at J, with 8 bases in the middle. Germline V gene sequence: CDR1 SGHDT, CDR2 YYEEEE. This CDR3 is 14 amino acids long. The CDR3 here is CASSLGTGNYGYTF. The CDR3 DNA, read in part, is TGTGCCAGCAGCTTGGGTACAGGCAACTATGGC.

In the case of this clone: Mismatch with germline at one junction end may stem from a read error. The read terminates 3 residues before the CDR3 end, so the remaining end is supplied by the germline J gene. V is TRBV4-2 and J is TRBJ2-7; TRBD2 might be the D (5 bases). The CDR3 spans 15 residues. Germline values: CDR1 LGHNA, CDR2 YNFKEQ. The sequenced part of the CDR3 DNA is TGCGCCAGCAGCCCCCACCGGGGTGGCACCTACGAG. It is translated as CASSPHRGGTYE. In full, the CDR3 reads CASSPHRGGTYEQYF.

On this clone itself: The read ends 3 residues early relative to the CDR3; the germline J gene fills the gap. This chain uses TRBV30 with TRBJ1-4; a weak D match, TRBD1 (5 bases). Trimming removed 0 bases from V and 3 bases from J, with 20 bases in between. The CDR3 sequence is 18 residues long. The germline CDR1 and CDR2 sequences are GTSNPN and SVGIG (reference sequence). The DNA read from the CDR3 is TGTGCCTGGAGTGTATTCACTTTTCTCTGGGGCTCTAATGAAAAA. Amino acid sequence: CAWSVFTFLWGSNEK. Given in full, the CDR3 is CAWSVFTFLWGSNEKLFF.

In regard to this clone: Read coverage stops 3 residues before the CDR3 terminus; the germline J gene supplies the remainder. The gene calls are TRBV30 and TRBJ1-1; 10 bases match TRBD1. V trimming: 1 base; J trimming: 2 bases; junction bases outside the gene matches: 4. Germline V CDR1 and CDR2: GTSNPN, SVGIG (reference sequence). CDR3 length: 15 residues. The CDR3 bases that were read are TGTGCCTGGAGTGCCCGACAGGGGGCTAACACTGAA. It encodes CAWSARQGANTE. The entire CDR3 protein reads CAWSARQGANTEAFF.

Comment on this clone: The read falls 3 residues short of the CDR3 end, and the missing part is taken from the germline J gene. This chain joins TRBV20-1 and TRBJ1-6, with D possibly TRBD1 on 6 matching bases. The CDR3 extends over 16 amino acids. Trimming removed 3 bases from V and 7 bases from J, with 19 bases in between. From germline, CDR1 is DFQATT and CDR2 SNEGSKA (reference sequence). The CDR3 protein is CSARNNREIGNSPLHF. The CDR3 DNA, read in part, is TGCAGTGCTAGGAATAACAGGGAGATCGGGAATTCACCC.

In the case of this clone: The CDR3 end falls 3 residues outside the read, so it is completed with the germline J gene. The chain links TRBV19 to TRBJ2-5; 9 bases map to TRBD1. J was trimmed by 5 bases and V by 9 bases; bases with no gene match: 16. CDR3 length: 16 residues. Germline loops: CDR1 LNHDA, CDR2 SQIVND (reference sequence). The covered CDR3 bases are TGTGCCAGCAGGCCGCACAACTACAGGGGGCGGGAGACC. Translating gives CASRPHNYRGRET. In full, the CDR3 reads CASRPHNYRGRETQYF.

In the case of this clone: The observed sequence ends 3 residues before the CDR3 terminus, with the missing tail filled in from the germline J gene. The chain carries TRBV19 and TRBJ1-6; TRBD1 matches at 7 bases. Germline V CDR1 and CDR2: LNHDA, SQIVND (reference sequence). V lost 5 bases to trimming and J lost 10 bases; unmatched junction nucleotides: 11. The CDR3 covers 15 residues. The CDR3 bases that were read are TGTGCCAGTAGTCCGACAGGGACATCGAAGTCACCC. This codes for CASSPTGTSKSP. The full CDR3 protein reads CASSPTGTSKSPLHF.

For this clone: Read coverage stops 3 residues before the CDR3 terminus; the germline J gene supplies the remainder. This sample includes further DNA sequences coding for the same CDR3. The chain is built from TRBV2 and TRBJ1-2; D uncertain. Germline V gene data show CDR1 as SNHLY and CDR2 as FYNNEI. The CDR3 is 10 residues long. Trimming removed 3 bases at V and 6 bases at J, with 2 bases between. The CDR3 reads CASSDNGYTF. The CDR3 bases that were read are TGTGCCAGCAGTGACAATGGC.